The 26 T cell receptor beta chains presented below share a single source sample, sequenced in a study of cytomegalovirus exposure and HLA in healthy donors. Generated by immunoSEQ multiplex PCR, the TCRdb table keeps only in-frame clones and is missing some. The table includes some 250,000 clones, less than 95% detected once. Sequenced: PBMCs. Receptors originate from a woman aged 25 to 39 in good health and CMV-seronegative.

CDR3 nucleotide sequence: TGTGCCAGCAGCTTGGAAGGGAACTCGCCACCCTACAATGAGCAGTTCTTC. Amino acids: CASSLEGNSPPYNEQFF. This chain uses TRBV5-6 with TRBJ2-1; D is uncertain. CDR1 is SGHDT, CDR2 YYEEEE, per germline. V was cut by 0 bases and J by 2 bases, with 15 bases left in between. This CDR3 has 17 amino acids. Complete variable domain (other parts from reference TRBV5-6 and TRBJ2-1): DAGVTQSPTHLIKTRGQQVTLRCSPKSGHDTVSWYQQALGQGPQFIFQYYEEEERQRGNFPDRFSGHQFPNYSSELNVNALLLGDSALYLCASSLEGNSPPYNEQFFGPGTRLTVL.

V and J are TRBV2 and TRBJ1-4, with D hard to call. Germline V gene sequence: CDR1 SNHLY, CDR2 FYNNEI. V was clipped by 8 bases and J by 3 bases, with 13 bases between them. The CDR3 covers 14 residues. CDR3 in DNA: TGTGCCAGCGTAACTAACGGGGCTAATGAAAAACTGTTTTTT. Its translation is CASVTNGANEKLFF.

The V and J genes are TRBV11-3 and TRBJ2-7; D ambiguous. V was trimmed by 5 bases and J by 2 bases, leaving 7 bases between them. The CDR3 spans 12 residues. Germline V gene lookup returns CDR1 SGHNT and CDR2 YENEEA. CDR3 coding DNA: TGTGCCAGCAGCGCCAGGACCTACGAGCAGTACTTC. Residues: CASSARTYEQYF.

This clone was seen only once. The rearrangement joins TRBV7-6 to TRBJ2-7, with 10 positions matching TRBD2. Germline-derived CDR1 and CDR2 are SGHVS and FNYEAQ. After removal of 5 bases from V and 6 bases from J, the junction contained 13 bases not matched to a gene. This CDR3 is 16 amino acids long. The CDR3: CASSVEASGSPFEQYF. The CDR3 nucleotides read TGTGCCAGCAGCGTCGAGGCTAGCGGGAGTCCATTCGAGCAGTACTTC.

The chain has TRBV28 and TRBJ1-2; D is possibly TRBD1 (5 bases). CDR3 size: 14 residues. Trimming removed 2 bases at V and 3 bases at J, with 10 bases between. The germline gives CDR1 MDHEN, CDR2 SYDVKM. The CDR3 DNA follows: TGTGCCAGCAGTTTACTCCGACAGTACTATGGCTACACCTTC. It yields the protein CASSLLRQYYGYTF.

The V and J genes are TRBV9 and TRBJ2-3; TRBD1 is a possible D gene (5 bases). CDR1 and CDR2 (germline): SGDLS, YYNGEE. The CDR3 spans 15 residues. V lost 3 bases and J lost 4, with 15 bases in between. CDR3 coding DNA: TGTGCCAGCAGCGCCCTAGGGGTCATCTCAGATACGCAGTATTTT. This translates into CASSALGVISDTQYF.

The chain recombines TRBV19 with TRBJ2-3, with TRBD2 as a possible D gene (6 bases). The CDR3 is 17 residues long. From germline, CDR1 is LNHDA and CDR2 SQIVND (reference sequence). The V gene lost 9 bases and the J gene lost 1 base, with 23 bases spanning the gap. The CDR3: CASNTGATSYGTDTQYF. CDR3 nucleotide sequence: TGTGCCAGCAACACCGGGGCCACTAGCTATGGCACAGATACGCAGTATTTT.

The CDR3 DNA reads as TGTGCCAGCAGCGTAGGGCCAGGGGAGGGGCAAGAGACCCAGTACTTC. It is translated as CASSVGPGEGQETQYF. The chain combines TRBV9 with TRBJ2-5; maybe TRBD2 (7 bases). The germline gives CDR1 SGDLS, CDR2 YYNGEE. The CDR3 consists of 16 residues. The V end lost 0 bases, the J end lost 2 bases, and 14 bases lay between the germline ends.

The chain carries TRBV9 and TRBJ2-7, with TRBD2 identical over 13 bases. The J segment lost 3 bases and the V segment lost 4 bases, leaving 1 base of the junction unmatched. CDR1 SGDLS and CDR2 YYNGEE come from the germline V gene. The CDR3 runs to 14 residues. The CDR3, as DNA: TGTGCCAGCAGCCGGACTAGCGGGAGCTACGAGCAGTACTTC. Residues: CASSRTSGSYEQYF.

This chain joins TRBV11-2 and TRBJ2-3, with 7 positions matching TRBD2. CDR3 length: 15 residues. V lost 5 bases to trimming and J lost 2 bases; unmatched junction nucleotides: 7. Looked up from germline, CDR1 is SGHAT and CDR2 is FQNNGV. In nucleotides, the CDR3 is TGTGCCAGCAGCCAGCGGGGAGCAGACACAGATACGCAGTATTTT. As protein: CASSQRGADTDTQYF.

The chain has TRBV27 and TRBJ2-6; D is uncertain. Germline V gene sequence: CDR1 MNHEY, CDR2 SMNVEV (reference sequence). The CDR3 is made up of 15 amino acids. Trimming removed 4 bases at V and 4 bases at J, with 11 bases between. The CDR3 nucleotides are TGTGCCAGCAGTTACTTCGCATCGGGGGCCAACGTCCTGACTTTC. Residues: CASSYFASGANVLTF. The full variable domain, rest sourced from reference TRBV27 and TRBJ2-6, is EAQVTQNPRYLITVTGKKLTVTCSQNMNHEYMSWYRQDPGLGLRQIYYSMNVEVTDKGDVPEGYKVSRKEKRNFPLILESPSPNQTSLYFCASSYFASGANVLTFGAGSRLTVL.

The gene calls are TRBV28 and TRBJ1-5; 8 nucleotides line up with TRBD1. This CDR3 spans 12 amino acids. V was clipped by 7 bases and J by 9 bases; unmatched bases: 5. Germline CDR1 is MDHEN and CDR2 is SYDVKM. The CDR3, as DNA: TGTGCCAGCACCGTTACAGGGGGGCCCCAGCATTTT. This sequence encodes CASTVTGGPQHF.

The chain combines TRBV28 with TRBJ1-5; perhaps TRBD1 as D (6 bases). This CDR3 comprises 18 residues. The germline V and J ends were trimmed by 6 bases and 0 bases, with 21 bases remaining between them. The germline V gene has CDR1 MDHEN and CDR2 SYDVKM. CDR3 bases: TGTGCCAGCAGCCAGGGGTCAGGGGCGTCGTATAGCAATCAGCCCCAGCATTTT. It is translated as CASSQGSGASYSNQPQHF.

This rearrangement joins TRBV25-1 to TRBJ2-3, with a weak D call TRBD1 (6 bases). Germline CDR1 reads MGHDK; CDR2 reads SYGVNS. V lost 3 bases and J 0 bases, leaving 19 bases between the germline ends. The CDR3 contains 18 residues. For the CDR3, the DNA is TGTGCCAGCAGTGATTGGGCCCTGGGGGCATCGAGCACAGATACGCAGTATTTT. Translating it yields CASSDWALGASSTDTQYF. Together with reference TRBV25-1 and TRBJ2-3, the CDR3 gives the full variable domain: EADIYQTPRYLVIGTGKKITLECSQTMGHDKMYWYQQDPGMELHLIHYSYGVNSTEKGDLSSESTVSRIRTEHFPLTLESARPSHTSQYLCASSDWALGASSTDTQYFGPGTRLTVL.

The chain carries TRBV25-1 and TRBJ2-3, with a tentative D call TRBD2 (5 bases). CDR1 is MGHDK, CDR2 SYGVNS, per germline. The V gene lost 1 base and the J gene lost 4 bases, with 15 bases spanning the gap. The CDR3 has 16 residues. As DNA, the CDR3 is TGTGCCAGCAGTGAATTGGCTAGCAGATGGGCAGATACGCAGTATTTT. It specifies CASSELASRWADTQYF.

The V call is TRBV11-2, the J call TRBJ2-3, with D unclear. Per the germline V gene, CDR1 is SGHAT and CDR2 is FQNNGV. V was pared by 2 bases and J by 2 bases, with 11 bases between. The CDR3 contains 15 residues. The CDR3 DNA is TGTGCCAGCAGCTTAATTCGGCTGTACACAGATACGCAGTATTTT. Amino acids: CASSLIRLYTDTQYF. Supplemented by reference TRBV11-2 and TRBJ2-3, the full variable domain reads EAGVAQSPRYKIIEKRQSVAFWCNPISGHATLYWYQQILGQGPKLLIQFQNNGVVDDSQLPKDRFSAERLKGVDSTLKIQPAKLEDSAVYLCASSLIRLYTDTQYFGPGTRLTVL.

CDR3 bases: TGTGCCAGCAGTGGGAGACTAGCAAGGTTGACCGGGGAGCTGTTTTTT. Amino acids: CASSGRLARLTGELFF. This chain joins TRBV28 and TRBJ2-2; 7 bases fit TRBD2. CDR3 length: 16 amino acids. From germline, CDR1 is MDHEN and CDR2 SYDVKM. The trim removed 5 bases at V and 5 bases at J, leaving 11 bases unmatched. The full variable domain, with the rest looked up from reference TRBV28 and TRBJ2-2, is DVKVTQSSRYLVKRTGEKVFLECVQDMDHENMFWYRQDPGLGLRLIYFSYDVKMKEKGDIPEGYSVSREKKERFSLILESASTNQTSMYLCASSGRLARLTGELFFGEGSRLTVL.

The chain employs TRBV19 and TRBJ1-2; D unclear. The CDR3 contains 13 residues. V was trimmed by 5 bases and J by 1 base, leaving 8 bases between them. CDR1 is LNHDA and CDR2 is SQIVND in the germline V gene (reference sequence). The CDR3 region is CASSATDNYGYTF. CDR3 in DNA: TGTGCCAGTAGTGCGACGGATAACTATGGCTACACCTTC.

This chain links TRBV19 with TRBJ1-2; the D is unclear. The CDR3 totals 15 residues. Germline lookup yields CDR1 LNHDA and CDR2 SQIVND (reference sequence). Trimming removed 3 bases at V and 4 bases at J, with 15 bases between. The CDR3 region is CASSIPQDNLYGYTF. CDR3 bases: TGTGCCAGTAGTATTCCTCAGGATAATCTCTATGGCTACACCTTC. Complete variable domain (other parts from reference TRBV19 and TRBJ1-2): DGGITQSPKYLFRKEGQNVTLSCEQNLNHDAMYWYRQDPGQGLRLIYYSQIVNDFQKGDIAEGYSVSREKKESFPLTVTSAQKNPTAFYLCASSIPQDNLYGYTFGSGTRLTVV.

The V gene is TRBV11-3, the J gene TRBJ2-7; D unclear. V was cut by 6 bases and J by 4 bases, with 13 bases left in between. The germline V gene encodes CDR1 SGHNT and CDR2 YENEEA. CDR3 length: 13 residues. CDR3: CASRSRNAYEQYF. The CDR3 DNA reads TGTGCCAGCAGATCAAGGAACGCTTACGAGCAGTACTTC.

In the case of this clone: At the DNA level, this CDR3 is encoded by other sequences in the same sample as well. The chain carries TRBV9 and TRBJ2-5, with D unclear. CDR1 SGDLS and CDR2 YYNGEE come from the germline V gene. V shed 2 bases and J shed 1 base, with 9 bases lying between them. The CDR3 contains 14 residues. DNA for the CDR3: TGTGCCAGCAGCGTTGACCGATCCCAAGAGACCCAGTACTTC. Protein product: CASSVDRSQETQYF. Combining the CDR3 with reference TRBV9 and TRBJ2-5 gives the whole variable domain DSGVTQTPKHLITATGQRVTLRCSPRSGDLSVYWYQQSLDQGLQFLIQYYNGEERAKGNILERFSAQQFPDLHSELNLSSLELGDSALYFCASSVDRSQETQYFGPGTRLLVL.

This chain joins TRBV7-8 and TRBJ1-4; D call uncertain. V was trimmed by 5 bases and J by 0 bases, leaving 7 bases between them. Germline assignment: CDR1 SGHVS and CDR2 FQNEAQ. CDR3 size: 14 residues. The CDR3 DNA reads TGTGCCAGCAGCGCTGTTGCAACTAATGAAAAACTGTTTTTT. Its protein is CASSAVATNEKLFF.

The chain has TRBV29-1 and TRBJ2-7; 7 nucleotides agree with TRBD2. Germline V gene sequence: CDR1 SQVTM, CDR2 ANQGSEA. J lost 2 bases, V lost 1 base, and 8 bases had no gene match. This CDR3 comprises 15 residues. CDR3 loop: CSVEAPSGLAYEQYF. CDR3 DNA: TGCAGCGTTGAAGCTCCTAGCGGCCTCGCCTACGAGCAGTACTTC.

This clone was recorded once. J is TRBJ2-1 and V is TRBV15, with 11 bases lining up with TRBD2. With V trimmed by 5 bases and J by 0 bases, 3 bases remained unmatched. The CDR3 loop spans 16 amino acids. In germline, CDR1 is LNHNV, CDR2 YYDKDF (reference sequence). The CDR3: CATSETSGASYNEQFF. In nucleotides, the CDR3 is TGTGCCACCAGCGAGACTAGCGGGGCCTCCTACAATGAGCAGTTCTTC.

This sequence joins TRBV10-3 and TRBJ1-2; D is uncertain. The germline gives CDR1 ENHRY, CDR2 SYGVKD. Trimming took off 11 bases at V and 4 bases at J, with 11 bases between the two ends. This CDR3 contains 11 residues. The CDR3 is CAARASYGYTF. CDR3 in DNA: TGTGCCGCTCGGGCATCCTATGGCTACACCTTC.

The V gene is TRBV29-1, the J gene TRBJ2-3, with 8 positions matching TRBD2. Germline-derived CDR1 and CDR2 are SQVTM and ANQGSEA. The CDR3 is 15 amino acids. The J segment lost 8 bases and the V segment lost 1 base, leaving 11 bases of the junction unmatched. The CDR3 DNA follows: TGCAGCGTTGAAGTGCTTTCGCGGGAGGTCCCTACGCAGTATTTT. Translated, it gives CSVEVLSREVPTQYF.